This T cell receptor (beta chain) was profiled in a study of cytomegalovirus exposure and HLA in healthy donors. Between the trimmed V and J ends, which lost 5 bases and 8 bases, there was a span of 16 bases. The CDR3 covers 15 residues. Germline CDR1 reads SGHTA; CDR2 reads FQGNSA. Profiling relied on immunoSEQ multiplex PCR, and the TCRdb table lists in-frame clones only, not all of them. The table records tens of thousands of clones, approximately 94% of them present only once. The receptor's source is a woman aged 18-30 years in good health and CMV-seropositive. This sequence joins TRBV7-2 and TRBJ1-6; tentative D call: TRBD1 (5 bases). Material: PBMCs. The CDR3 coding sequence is TGTGCCAGCAGCCCCCAGGGTACCCAGCATTCACCCCTCCACTTT. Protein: CASSPQGTQHSPLHF.